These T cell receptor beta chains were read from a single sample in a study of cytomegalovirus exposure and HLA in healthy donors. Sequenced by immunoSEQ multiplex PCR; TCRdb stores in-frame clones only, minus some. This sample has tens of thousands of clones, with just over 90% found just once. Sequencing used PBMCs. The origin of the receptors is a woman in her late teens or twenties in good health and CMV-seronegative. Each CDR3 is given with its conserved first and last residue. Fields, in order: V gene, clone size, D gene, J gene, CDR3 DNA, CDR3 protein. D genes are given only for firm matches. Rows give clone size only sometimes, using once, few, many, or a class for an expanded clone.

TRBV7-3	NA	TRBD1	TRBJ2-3	TGTGCCAGCAGCCACCGACAGGGGGGCACAGATACGCAGTATTTT	CASSHRQGGTDTQYF
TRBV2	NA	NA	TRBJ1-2	TGTGCCAGCAGTGACACAGGGGGCTACACCTTC	CASSDTGGYTF
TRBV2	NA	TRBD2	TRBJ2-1	TGTGCCAGCAGTACTAGCGGAGGTGGGGGTGAGCAGTTCTTC	CASSTSGGGGEQFF
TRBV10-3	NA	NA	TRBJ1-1	TGTGCCATCAGTGACCTCCTCCCCACTGAAGCTTTCTTT	CAISDLLPTEAFF
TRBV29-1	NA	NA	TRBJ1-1	TGCAGCGTTGAAGGTTCGCGCTTACGCACTGAAGCTTTCTTT	CSVEGSRLRTEAFF
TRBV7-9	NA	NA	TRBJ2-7	TGTGCCAGCAGCTTACGGGTCCCGGAGCAGTACTTC	CASSLRVPEQYF
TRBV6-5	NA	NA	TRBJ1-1	TGTGCCAGCGCATCAAAAGCGCCAGCTGAAGCTTTCTTT	CASASKAPAEAFF
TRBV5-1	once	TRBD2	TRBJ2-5	TGCGCCAGCAGAACTAGCGGTGGTCTGGAGACCCAGTACTTC	CASRTSGGLETQYF
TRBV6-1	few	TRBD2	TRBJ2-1	TGTGCCAGCAGTCAACTAGCGGGAGAGGGCAATGAGCAGTTCTTC	CASSQLAGEGNEQFF
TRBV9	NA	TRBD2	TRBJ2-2	TGTGCCAGCAGCATTAGGCCTAGCGGGATGGGCGGGGAGCTGTTTTTT	CASSIRPSGMGGELFF
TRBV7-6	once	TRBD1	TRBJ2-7	TGTGCCAGTAGACGGGACAGCCACTCCTACGAGCAGTACTTC	CASRRDSHSYEQYF
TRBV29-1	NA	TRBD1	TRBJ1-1	TGCAGCGTTGAAGGGCAGGGGGTGAACACTGAAGCTTTCTTT	CSVEGQGVNTEAFF
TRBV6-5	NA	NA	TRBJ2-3	TGTGCCAGCAGTTACCCCGGCACAGATACGCAGTATTTT	CASSYPGTDTQYF
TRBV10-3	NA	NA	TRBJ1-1	TGTGCCATCGGGCCCAATGCGGTGGGGGGTCGAGCTTTCTTT	CAIGPNAVGGRAFF
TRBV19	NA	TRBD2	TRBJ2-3	TGTGCCAGTAAACCCGGGACTAGCGCCACAGATACGCAGTATTTT	CASKPGTSATDTQYF
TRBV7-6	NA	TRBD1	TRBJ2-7	TGTGCCAGCAGCTTAACAGGGGGCTCCTACGAGCAGTACTTC	CASSLTGGSYEQYF
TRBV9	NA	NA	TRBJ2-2	TGTGCCAGCAGCGTAGGGGGGGTTGCCGGGGAGCTGTTTTTT	CASSVGGVAGELFF
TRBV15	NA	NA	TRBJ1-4	TGTGCCACCAGCAGGGAGATGAGGGTTTCTAATGAAAAACTGTTTTTT	CATSREMRVSNEKLFF
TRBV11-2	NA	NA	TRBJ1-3	TGTGCCAGCAGCTTAGTCAGGGGCTATGGAAACACCATATATTTT	CASSLVRGYGNTIYF
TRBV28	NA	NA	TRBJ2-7	TGTGCCAGCAGTTTAGCAGGGTTTGTTTACGAGCAGTACTTC	CASSLAGFVYEQYF
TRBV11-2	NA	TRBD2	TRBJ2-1	TGTGCCAGCAGCCTTGGGACTAGCGGGGCAAATGAGCAGTTCTTC	CASSLGTSGANEQFF
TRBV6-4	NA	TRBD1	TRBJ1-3	TGTGCCAGCAGTGAACAGCCAGGGGGGAACACCATATATTTT	CASSEQPGGNTIYF
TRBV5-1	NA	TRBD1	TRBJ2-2	TGCGCCAGCAGCCCTCCGGGACAGGGGTCTGCCGGGGAGCTGTTTTTT	CASSPPGQGSAGELFF